Following are 19 T cell receptor beta chains from one sample sequenced in a study of T cell clones after liver transplantation. TCRdb keeps only in-frame clones here, not all; method: immunoSEQ multiplex PCR. Found here are roughly 70,000 clones, about 88% of them singletons; the top ten hold approximately 2.6%. The input for sequencing was CD4+ T cells from blood, taken before liver transplant. These receptors were taken from a human donor who received a liver transplant.

The chain combines TRBV28 with TRBJ2-3; perhaps D is TRBD1 or TRBD2 (6 bases each). The CDR3 has 14 residues. Per germline, CDR1 MDHEN and CDR2 SYDVKM. Trimming removed 2 bases at V and 5 bases at J, with 11 bases between. The DNA for the CDR3 is TGTGCCAGCAGTTTACGGGGGCTCATAGATACGCAGTATTTT. It translates to CASSLRGLIDTQYF.

This chain links TRBV19 with TRBJ2-1; D call uncertain. This CDR3 is 16 amino acids long. Germline CDR1 LNHDA, CDR2 SQIVND (reference sequence). Trimming cost V 2 bases and J 0 bases, with 11 bases left between them. CDR3 loop: CASSIQVQSSYNEQFF. CDR3 sequence (DNA): TGTGCCAGTAGTATACAGGTCCAAAGCTCCTACAATGAGCAGTTCTTC.

V is TRBV18 and J is TRBJ2-4; D is undetermined. From germline, CDR1 is KGHSH and CDR2 LQKENI. The V gene lost 1 base and the J gene lost 2 bases, with 12 bases spanning the gap. The CDR3 totals 16 residues. The DNA of the CDR3 is TGTGCCAGCTCACCACTTTTTGCCCCGTCCAAAAACATTCAGTACTTC. Translated, it gives CASSPLFAPSKNIQYF.

V gene TRBV30 combines with J gene TRBJ2-3, with 10 bases that match TRBD2. This CDR3 contains 15 residues. Trimming took 3 bases from V and 1 from J; bases not matched to a gene: 4. Per the germline V gene, CDR1 is GTSNPN and CDR2 is SVGIG (reference sequence). CDR3 protein: CAWSRLAGRTDTQYF. In DNA, the CDR3 is TGTGCCTGGAGCCGACTAGCGGGCCGCACAGATACGCAGTATTTT.

This rearrangement joins TRBV5-1 to TRBJ1-6; 8 bases match TRBD1. The germline V gene encodes CDR1 SGHRS and CDR2 YFSETQ. This CDR3 has 17 amino acids. Losses at the gene ends were 4 bases for V and 5 bases for J; bases not matched to a gene: 11. The CDR3 region is CASSLSNAGQDNSPLHF. The CDR3 region has the DNA TGCGCCAGCAGCCTGTCGAACGCGGGACAGGATAATTCACCCCTCCACTTT.

This clone has more than one count but fewer than ten. V and J are TRBV5-1 and TRBJ2-7; D unresolved. V lost 0 bases and J lost 2, with 6 bases in between. Germline V lookup: CDR1 SGHRS, CDR2 YFSETQ. The CDR3 covers 13 residues. CDR3 amino acids: CASSLERAYEQYF. As DNA, the CDR3 is TGCGCCAGCAGCTTGGAAAGGGCCTACGAGCAGTACTTC.

This clone was detected a few times. CDR3: CASRFTGAGANVLTF. Written as DNA, the CDR3 is TGTGCCAGCAGGTTCACAGGGGCTGGGGCCAACGTCCTGACTTTC. V is TRBV27 and J is TRBJ2-6; TRBD1 matches at 7 bases. This CDR3 has 15 amino acids. From germline, CDR1 is MNHEY and CDR2 SMNVEV (reference sequence). With 6 bases clipped from V and 2 bases from J, the junction kept 4 bases outside the gene matches.

The chain couples TRBV29-1 to TRBJ1-1; no firm D call. CDR1 is SQVTM, CDR2 ANQGSEA, per germline. Trimming removed 4 bases at V and 6 bases at J, with 12 bases between. CDR3 size: 12 residues. In DNA form, the CDR3 reads TGCAGCGTTGTAAACAACCCCTCTGAAGCTTTCTTT. Protein product: CSVVNNPSEAFF. The whole variable domain, filled in from reference TRBV29-1 and TRBJ1-1, reads SAVISQKPSRDICQRGTSLTIQCQVDSQVTMMFWYRQQPGQSLTLIATANQGSEATYESGFVIDKFPISRPNLTFSTLTVSNMSPEDSSIYLCSVVNNPSEAFFGQGTRLTVV.

The chain uses TRBV7-9 and TRBJ2-6; 9 bases fit TRBD1. The CDR3 contains 17 residues. J lost 3 bases, V lost 1 base, and 4 bases had no gene match. Germline CDR1 is SEHNR and CDR2 is FQNEAQ (reference sequence). The CDR3 protein is CASSLGTGAFGANVLTF. The CDR3 nucleotides read TGTGCCAGCAGCTTAGGGACAGGGGCGTTTGGGGCCAACGTCCTGACTTTC.

This clone has only one observation. V and J are TRBV27 and TRBJ1-2; 9 nucleotides match TRBD1. Germline CDR1 and CDR2: MNHEY and SMNVEV (reference sequence). The CDR3 loop spans 18 amino acids. The V gene end was trimmed by 3 bases and the J gene end by 4 bases; junction bases not matched to a gene: 15. The CDR3 coding sequence is TGTGCCAGCAGTTTCGAGACCGGGACAGGGAAGGGTGTCTATGGCTACACCTTC. Encoded protein: CASSFETGTGKGVYGYTF.

The gene calls are TRBV6-4 and TRBJ2-1; D unclear. Trimming left V 8 bases short and J 9 bases short, with 20 bases between. The CDR3 consists of 14 residues. The V gene's germline CDR1 is MRHNA and CDR2 SNTAGT. The CDR3 is CASPDVRSPGEQFF. The CDR3 DNA reads as TGTGCCAGCCCAGACGTCAGATCGCCCGGTGAGCAGTTCTTC.

The rearrangement links TRBV9 to TRBJ2-2, with D hard to call. Germline CDR1 SGDLS, CDR2 YYNGEE. The germline V and J ends were trimmed by 4 bases and 2 bases, with 6 bases remaining between them. This CDR3 is built from 13 residues. The CDR3 DNA reads TGTGCCAGCAGCAAGTCTAACACCGGGGAGCTGTTTTTT. Translation: CASSKSNTGELFF.

The V and J genes are TRBV23-1 and TRBJ2-7; 9 bases align to TRBD1. TRBV23-1 is filed as an ORF, its function uncertain. V dropped 0 bases and J dropped 3; count of bases not matched to a gene: 6. This CDR3 contains 16 residues. The DNA for the CDR3 is TGCGCCAGCAGTCAATCCCCGGGACAGGGAGTCTACGAGCAGTACTTC. This translates into CASSQSPGQGVYEQYF.

The gene calls are TRBV7-2 and TRBJ2-1; 13 nucleotides line up with TRBD2. The CDR3 is 16 residues long. The V and J ends lost 5 bases and 7 bases, in that order; junction bases with no gene match: 8. Per germline, CDR1 SGHTA and CDR2 FQGNSA. CDR3: CASSPVPGLAGNEQFF. The CDR3 DNA is TGTGCCAGCAGCCCGGTACCGGGACTAGCGGGAAATGAGCAGTTCTTC.

The V call is TRBV5-1, the J call TRBJ2-1; D not resolved. Trimming left V 0 bases short and J 5 bases short, with 3 bases between. The CDR3 is made up of 12 amino acids. Per germline, CDR1 SGHRS and CDR2 YFSETQ. The CDR3 here is CASSLEHNEQFF. CDR3 nucleotides: TGCGCCAGCAGCTTGGAGCACAATGAGCAGTTCTTC.

This clone was seen a handful of times. The chain couples TRBV28 to TRBJ1-5; the match to TRBD1 covers 8 bases. The J segment lost 0 bases and the V segment lost 5 bases, leaving 15 bases of the junction unmatched. The CDR3 consists of 19 residues. The germline gives CDR1 MDHEN, CDR2 SYDVKM. The DNA of the CDR3 is TGTGCCAGCAGTCCAGGGGGCCATGTATCGCTCTATAGCAATCAGCCCCAGCATTTT. Translated, it gives CASSPGGHVSLYSNQPQHF.

A single count supports this clone. This chain's CDR3 is CASSRRGSGINEQFF. The CDR3 DNA follows: TGTGCCAGTAGCCGACGAGGGTCAGGCATCAATGAGCAGTTCTTC. V and J are TRBV19 and TRBJ2-1; TRBD2 is a possible D gene (5 bases). This CDR3 region has 15 residues. CDR1 and CDR2 (germline): LNHDA, SQIVND (reference sequence). With 6 bases removed from V and 6 bases from J, the gap between germline ends came to 18 bases.

The chain joins TRBV5-1 to TRBJ1-1, with 7 bases matching TRBD1. Germline assignment: CDR1 SGHRS and CDR2 YFSETQ. The CDR3 has 12 residues. J lost 6 bases, V lost 5 bases, and 4 bases had no gene match. The CDR3 DNA reads as TGCGCCAGCAGAGGGGACAGCCCTGAAGCTTTCTTT. Protein: CASRGDSPEAFF.

The rearrangement links TRBV2 to TRBJ1-3; 8 bases align to TRBD1. After removal of 8 bases from V and 7 bases from J, the junction contained 7 bases not matched to a gene. CDR3 length equals 13 residues. The germline V gene has CDR1 SNHLY and CDR2 FYNNEI. The DNA of the CDR3 is TGTGCCAGCGCGGGGACAGGAGGCAACACCATATATTTT. Protein sequence: CASAGTGGNTIYF.